A single sample is the source of the 19 T cell receptor beta chains below, sequenced in a study of graft-versus-host responses after intestinal transplantation. TCRdb's copy holds only in-frame clones and misses some; the assay was immunoSEQ multiplex PCR. Found here are 40,000 to 55,000 clones, approximately 84% of them singletons; the top ten hold roughly 0.45%. Their antigens are not known. This material consisted of unstimulated CD4+ T cells sorted from spleen or lymph node cells, taken before transplant. The receptor source for this set is a human donor who was the organ donor for an intestinal transplant.

The chain employs TRBV2 and TRBJ2-1; 11 positions agree with TRBD2. Germline V CDR1 and CDR2: SNHLY, FYNNEI. J lost 5 bases, V lost 7 bases, and 4 bases had no gene match. The CDR3 length is 14 residues. CDR3 sequence reads: CASILTSGNNEQFF. The CDR3 nucleotides are TGTGCCAGCATTTTGACTAGCGGGAACAATGAGCAGTTCTTC. The whole variable domain, filled in from reference TRBV2 and TRBJ2-1, reads EPEVTQTPSHQVTQMGQEVILRCVPISNHLYFYWYRQILGQKVEFLVSFYNNEISEKSEIFDDQFSVERPDGSNFTLKIRSTKLEDSAMYFCASILTSGNNEQFFGPGTRLTVL.

The chain is built from TRBV11-2 and TRBJ1-1; D not resolved. The CDR3 sequence is 15 residues long. Germline V CDR1 and CDR2: SGHAT, FQNNGV. The V end lost 5 bases, the J end lost 4 bases, and 17 bases lay between the germline ends. For the CDR3, the DNA is TGTGCCAGCAGCAAAGAAACCCCCTCGGGCACTGAAGCTTTCTTT. Translation gives CASSKETPSGTEAFF.

The chain carries TRBV19 and TRBJ1-5, with a tentative D call TRBD1 (5 bases). This CDR3 comprises 16 residues. CDR1 and CDR2 (germline): LNHDA, SQIVND (reference sequence). The V gene lost 7 bases and the J gene lost 5 bases, with 21 bases spanning the gap. CDR3 protein: CASKGWMALEHQPQHF. CDR3 coding DNA: TGTGCCAGTAAGGGGTGGATGGCCCTCGAGCATCAGCCCCAGCATTTT.

Worth noting for this clone: The sample holds other DNA sequences that translate to the same CDR3. This sequence joins TRBV6-8 and TRBJ2-5; 7 bases fit TRBD2. Germline CDR1 reads MNHGY; CDR2 reads SAAAGT. The CDR3 is 15 residues long. With V trimmed by 8 bases and J by 7 bases, 16 bases remained unmatched. The CDR3 sequence is CASPRREGLVGTQYF. The CDR3 DNA reads TGTGCCAGCCCCCGGAGGGAGGGGCTTGTCGGGACCCAGTACTTC.

This clone was seen only once. J is TRBJ2-7 and V is TRBV28, with D unclear. Trimming stripped 3 bases from V and 7 bases from J, with 16 bases between. Looked up from germline, CDR1 is MDHEN and CDR2 is SYDVKM. The CDR3 contains 14 residues. CDR3 DNA sequence: TGTGCCAGCAGTTTGTGGGAAATTGGACGGGAGCAGTACTTC. This sequence encodes CASSLWEIGREQYF.

This rearrangement joins TRBV19 to TRBJ2-1, with 8 positions matching TRBD2. In germline, CDR1 is LNHDA, CDR2 SQIVND (reference sequence). Losses at the gene ends were 6 bases for V and 7 bases for J; bases not matched to a gene: 20. The CDR3 spans 18 residues. The CDR3: CASSPEVAGSRSINEQFF. The CDR3 coding sequence is TGTGCCAGTAGCCCCGAGGTAGCGGGATCTCGGTCTATAAATGAGCAGTTCTTC.

The V and J genes are TRBV30 and TRBJ2-1; D is possibly TRBD2 (6 bases). Per germline, CDR1 GTSNPN and CDR2 SVGIG (reference sequence). V shed 0 bases and J shed 3 bases, with 15 bases lying between them. CDR3 length: 16 residues. CDR3: CAWSVPFRGNYNEQFF. DNA of the CDR3: TGTGCCTGGAGTGTACCCTTTCGGGGGAACTACAATGAGCAGTTCTTC.

The chain links TRBV9 to TRBJ2-1; TRBD1 is a possible D gene (6 bases). This CDR3 is built from 14 residues. Trimming stripped 7 bases from V and 3 bases from J, with 14 bases between. Germline assignment: CDR1 SGDLS and CDR2 YYNGEE. Written as DNA, the CDR3 is TGTGCCAGCCTTATAGGGGGACACTACAATGAGCAGTTCTTC. Translating gives CASLIGGHYNEQFF.

V usage is TRBV6-6 and J usage is TRBJ2-5; TRBD2 agrees at 12 bases. The germline V gene has CDR1 MNHNY and CDR2 SVGAGI (reference sequence). After removal of 6 bases from V and 4 bases from J, the junction contained 6 bases not matched to a gene. The length of the CDR3 is 15 residues. CDR3 in amino acids: CASSSTSGGLETQYF. The CDR3 coding sequence is TGTGCCAGCAGCTCGACTAGCGGGGGCCTAGAGACCCAGTACTTC.

V usage is TRBV6-6 and J usage is TRBJ1-5; D not certain. V was cut by 4 bases and J by 3 bases, with 13 bases left in between. The CDR3 length is 15 residues. CDR1 and CDR2 from the germline V gene are MNHNY and SVGAGI (reference sequence). Here the CDR3 DNA reads TGTGCCAGCAGTTCCGGTGGAGGAACCAATCAGCCCCAGCATTTT. Its protein is CASSSGGGTNQPQHF.

A single count supports this clone. CDR3 DNA sequence: TGTGCCAGCAGTGTACTAGCGGGAGGTGTAGAGACCCAGTACTTC. Protein product: CASSVLAGGVETQYF. This chain links TRBV6-1 with TRBJ2-5; TRBD2 agrees at 12 bases. Germline loops: CDR1 MNHNS, CDR2 SASEGT. The CDR3 is 15 amino acids. V gave up 4 bases and J gave up 4 bases; unmatched junction bases: 4.

The chain couples TRBV15 to TRBJ2-7, with D possibly being TRBD2 (7 bases). This CDR3 has 16 amino acids. Germline-derived CDR1 and CDR2 are LNHNV and YYDKDF (reference sequence). Trimming shortened V by 0 bases and J by 2 bases, and 14 bases separated the two germline ends. The CDR3 loop reads CATSRDARGAAYEQYF. CDR3 nucleotide sequence: TGTGCCACCAGCAGAGATGCACGGGGGGCGGCCTACGAGCAGTACTTC.

This chain connects TRBV5-1 to TRBJ1-2; D remains ambiguous. Germline V gene lookup returns CDR1 SGHRS and CDR2 YFSETQ. This CDR3 comprises 13 residues. The ends were cut back, 0 bases at V and 1 base at J, with 4 bases in the middle. CDR3 sequence: CASSLDNNYGYTF. In DNA, the CDR3 is TGCGCCAGCAGCTTGGACAATAACTATGGCTACACCTTC.

Notes on this clone: Additional DNA sequences in this sample encode the identical CDR3. The chain employs TRBV30 and TRBJ1-3, with 7 bases matching TRBD1. This CDR3 is built from 16 residues. V lost 3 bases to trimming and J lost 0 bases; unmatched junction nucleotides: 8. Looked up from germline, CDR1 is GTSNPN and CDR2 is SVGIG (reference sequence). CDR3 DNA: TGTGCCTGGAGGATAGGACAGGTGTTCTCTGGAAACACCATATATTTT. Translated: CAWRIGQVFSGNTIYF.

The chain employs TRBV5-1 and TRBJ1-3, with 7 bases matching TRBD1. V lost 4 bases and J lost 0; bases outside the gene matches: 4. Germline-derived CDR1 and CDR2 are SGHRS and YFSETQ. The CDR3 totals 15 residues. The CDR3 spells CASSPRDSSGNTIYF. The CDR3 DNA reads TGCGCCAGCAGCCCCCGGGACAGCTCTGGAAACACCATATATTTT.

V gene TRBV18 combines with J gene TRBJ1-2; perhaps TRBD1 as D (5 bases). This CDR3 spans 13 amino acids. V dropped 2 bases and J dropped 3 bases, with 7 bases sitting between them. Germline CDR1 is KGHSH and CDR2 is LQKENI. The CDR3 reads CASSPGTHYGYTF. The CDR3 DNA reads TGTGCCAGCTCACCAGGGACTCACTATGGCTACACCTTC.

The V and J genes are TRBV7-7 and TRBJ2-2; D gene unclear. Germline CDR1 is SSHAT and CDR2 is FNYEAQ (reference sequence). The CDR3 contains 14 residues. Trimming removed 1 base from V and 2 bases from J, with 5 bases in between. This CDR3 is CASSLERNTGELFF. The CDR3 region has the DNA TGTGCCAGCAGCTTAGAAAGAAACACCGGGGAGCTGTTTTTT.

The table lists this clone with a few counts. The chain combines TRBV5-1 with TRBJ1-1, with no clear D. The CDR3 covers 13 residues. The ends were cut back, 2 bases at V and 0 bases at J, with 5 bases in the middle. Germline CDR1 SGHRS, CDR2 YFSETQ. As DNA, the CDR3 is TGCGCCAGCAGCTTACACATGAACACTGAAGCTTTCTTT. This codes for CASSLHMNTEAFF.

The chain recombines TRBV5-1 with TRBJ1-2, with D possibly being TRBD1 (5 bases). The CDR3 is 15 residues long. V lost 0 bases, J lost 2 bases, and 11 bases lay in between. Germline CDR1 reads SGHRS; CDR2 reads YFSETQ. The DNA of the CDR3 is TGCGCCAGCAGCTTGGCCGCAGGGTCGAACTATGGCTACACCTTC. The encoded protein is CASSLAAGSNYGYTF.